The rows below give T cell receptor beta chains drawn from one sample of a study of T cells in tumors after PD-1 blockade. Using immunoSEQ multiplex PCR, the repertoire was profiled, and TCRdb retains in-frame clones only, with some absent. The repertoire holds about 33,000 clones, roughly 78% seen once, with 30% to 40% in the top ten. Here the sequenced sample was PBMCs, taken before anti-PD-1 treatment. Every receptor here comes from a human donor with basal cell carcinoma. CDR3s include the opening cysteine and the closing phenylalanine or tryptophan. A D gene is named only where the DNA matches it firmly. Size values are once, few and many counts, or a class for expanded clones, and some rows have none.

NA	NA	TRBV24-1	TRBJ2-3	CATSDPTTVTDTQYF	TGTGCCACCAGTGACCCCACGACAGTCACAGATACGCAGTATTTT
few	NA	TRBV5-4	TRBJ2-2	CASSSNRVITGELFF	TGTGCCAGCAGCTCTAACCGGGTTATCACCGGGGAGCTGTTTTTT
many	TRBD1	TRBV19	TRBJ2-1	CATSSGGQAPYNEQFF	TGTGCCACCTCCTCCGGGGGACAGGCACCCTACAATGAGCAGTTCTTC
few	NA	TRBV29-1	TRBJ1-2	CSVDGGFGYTF	TGCAGCGTTGACGGGGGGTTTGGCTACACCTTC
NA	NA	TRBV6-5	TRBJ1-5	CATQDSNQPQHF	TGTGCCACCCAGGACAGTAATCAGCCCCAGCATTTT
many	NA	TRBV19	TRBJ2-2	CASREYIWLEAGTGELFF	TGTGCCAGTAGGGAATATATTTGGCTAGAGGCCGGCACCGGGGAGCTGTTTTTT
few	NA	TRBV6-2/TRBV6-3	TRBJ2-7	CASSDGTAYEQYF	TGTGCCAGCAGTGATGGAACGGCCTACGAGCAGTACTTC
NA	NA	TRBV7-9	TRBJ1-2	CASSPDSSLYGYTF	TGTGCCAGCAGTCCAGACAGCTCGCTTTATGGCTACACCTTC
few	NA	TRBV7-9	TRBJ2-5	CASLKDQETQYF	TGTGCCAGCTTGAAGGATCAAGAGACCCAGTACTTC
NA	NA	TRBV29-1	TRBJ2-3	CSVALSSGSTDTQYF	TGCAGCGTGGCTCTCTCAAGCGGTAGCACAGATACGCAGTATTTT
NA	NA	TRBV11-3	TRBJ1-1	CASSLDRNTEAFF	TGTGCCAGCAGCTTGGACCGGAACACTGAAGCTTTCTTT
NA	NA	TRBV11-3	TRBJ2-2	CASSLTRGIRGVNTGELFF	TGTGCCAGCAGCCTTACGAGGGGCATCCGAGGGGTTAACACCGGGGAGCTGTTTTTT
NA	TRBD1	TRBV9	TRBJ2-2	CASSVGVRGQGSTGELFF	TGTGCCAGCAGCGTAGGAGTCCGGGGACAGGGAAGCACCGGGGAGCTGTTTTTT
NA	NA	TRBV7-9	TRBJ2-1	CASSLAGGEQFF	TGTGCCAGCAGCTTAGCGGGAGGTGAGCAGTTCTTC
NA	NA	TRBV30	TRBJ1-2	CAWSVQGYGYTF	TGTGCCTGGAGTGTACAGGGCTATGGCTACACCTTC
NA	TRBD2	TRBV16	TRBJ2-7	CASSPIGGGSYEQYF	TGTGCCAGCAGCCCCATTGGGGGGGGGTCCTACGAGCAGTACTTC
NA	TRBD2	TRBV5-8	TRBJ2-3	CASSLEQRGGQDTQYF	TGTGCCAGCAGCTTGGAGCAGCGGGGGGGCCAAGATACGCAGTATTTT
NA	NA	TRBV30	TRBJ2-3	CAWSVQVDTDTQYF	TGTGCCTGGAGTGTACAGGTAGACACAGATACGCAGTATTTT
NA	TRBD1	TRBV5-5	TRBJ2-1	CASSSKDDRGRDEQFF	TGTGCCAGCAGCTCCAAAGACGACAGGGGGAGGGATGAGCAGTTCTTC
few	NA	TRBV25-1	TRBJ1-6	CASSEYGGSPLHF	TGTGCCAGCAGTGAATATGGGGGGTCACCCCTCCACTTT
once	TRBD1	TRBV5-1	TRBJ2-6	CASSSATGVSSGANVLTF	TGCGCCAGCAGCTCCGCGACAGGGGTAAGCTCTGGGGCCAACGTCCTGACTTTC
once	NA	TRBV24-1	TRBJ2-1	CATSEPGDHNEQFF	TGTGCCACCAGTGAACCAGGGGACCACAATGAGCAGTTCTTC
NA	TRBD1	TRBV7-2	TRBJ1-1	CASSSGQLGGTEAFF	TGTGCCAGCAGCTCGGGACAGCTGGGGGGCACTGAAGCTTTCTTT
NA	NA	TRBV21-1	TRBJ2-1	CASSKAWGIGGYNEQFF	TGTGCCAGCAGCAAAGCTTGGGGTATAGGTGGCTACAATGAGCAGTTCTTC
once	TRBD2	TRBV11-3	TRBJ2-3	CASSPGTSGAVEYF	TGTGCCAGCAGCCCCGGGACTAGCGGGGCCGTGGAGTATTTT
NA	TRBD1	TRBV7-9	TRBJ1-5	CASSSQTGNNQPQHF	TGTGCCAGCAGCTCCCAGACAGGGAACAATCAGCCCCAGCATTTT
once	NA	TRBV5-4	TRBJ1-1	CASGPLREGTEAFF	TGTGCCAGCGGACCCCTAAGGGAGGGGACTGAAGCTTTCTTT
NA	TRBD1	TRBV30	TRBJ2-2	CAWSYWTGNTGELFF	TGTGCCTGGAGTTACTGGACAGGGAACACCGGGGAGCTGTTTTTT
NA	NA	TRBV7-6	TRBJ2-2	CASSFAPGHLTGELFF	TGTGCCAGCAGCTTCGCCCCGGGACATCTCACCGGGGAGCTGTTTTTT
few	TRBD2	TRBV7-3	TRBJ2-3	CASSLQAGGPTDTQYF	TGTGCCAGCAGCTTACAAGCGGGAGGGCCCACAGATACGCAGTATTTT
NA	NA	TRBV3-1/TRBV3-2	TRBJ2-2	CASSQEGATGELFF	TGTGCCAGCAGCCAAGAAGGGGCCACCGGGGAGCTGTTTTTT
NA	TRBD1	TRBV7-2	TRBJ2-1	CASSPRGGTGVSEQFF	TGTGCCAGCAGCCCGAGAGGGGGGACAGGGGTTAGTGAGCAGTTCTTC
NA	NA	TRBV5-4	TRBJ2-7	CASSTRGIETYEQYF	TGTGCCAGCAGCACGAGGGGGATAGAAACTTACGAGCAGTACTTC
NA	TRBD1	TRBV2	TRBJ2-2	CASNNRDRSTGELFF	TGTGCCAGCAATAACCGGGACAGATCTACCGGGGAGCTGTTTTTT
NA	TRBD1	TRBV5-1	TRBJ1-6	CASSLAGTGNGGSPLHF	TGCGCCAGCAGCTTGGCCGGGACAGGGAACGGGGGATCACCCCTCCACTTT
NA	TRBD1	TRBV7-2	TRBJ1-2	CASSLVTHRTGTIYGYTF	TGTGCCAGCAGCTTAGTTACCCATAGGACAGGAACGATCTATGGCTACACCTTC
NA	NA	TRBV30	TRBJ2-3	CAWSSGTSTDTQYF	TGTGCCTGGAGTTCCGGGACTAGCACAGATACGCAGTATTTT
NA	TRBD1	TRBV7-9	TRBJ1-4	CASSQLTGINEKLFF	TGTGCCAGCAGTCAGCTGACAGGGATAAATGAAAAACTGTTTTTT
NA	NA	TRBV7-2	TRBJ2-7	CASSPPNGITAYEQYF	TGTGCCAGCAGTCCCCCAAACGGGATTACCGCCTACGAGCAGTACTTC
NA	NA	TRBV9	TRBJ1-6	CASSAPQGVYDSPLHF	TGTGCCAGCAGCGCCCCCCAGGGTGTATATGACTCACCCCTCCACTTT
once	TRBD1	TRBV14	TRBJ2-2	CASSQYSGTGVTGELFF	TGTGCCAGCAGCCAATACTCCGGGACAGGGGTCACCGGGGAGCTGTTTTTT
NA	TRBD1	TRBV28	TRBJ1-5	CASRSTGYGNQPQHF	TGTGCCAGCAGATCGACAGGGTACGGCAATCAGCCCCAGCATTTT
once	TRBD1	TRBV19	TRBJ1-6	CASSIEGTGRSPLHF	TGTGCCAGTAGTATAGAAGGGACAGGGCGTTCACCCCTCCACTTT
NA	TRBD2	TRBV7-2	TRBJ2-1	CASSSIAGVYNEQFF	TGTGCCAGCAGTTCCATAGCGGGAGTTTACAATGAGCAGTTCTTC
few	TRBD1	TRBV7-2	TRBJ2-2	CASSLGTGTGHGELFF	TGTGCCAGCAGCTTAGGCACCGGGACAGGGCACGGGGAGCTGTTTTTT